This is a list of T cell receptor beta chains from one sample in a study of blood T cell repertoires in COVID-19. Profiling relied on immunoSEQ multiplex PCR, and the TCRdb table lists in-frame clones only, not all of them. Seen here are about 310,000 clones, roughly 91% observed once, and the top ten hold 1%. Sequencing was performed on peripheral blood. The receptor source for this set is a middle-aged man with active or convalescent COVID-19. Each CDR3 is given with its conserved first and last residue. The order of the fields is CDR3 length, V gene, CDR3 protein.

15	TRBV27	CASSSAGYTDEKLFF
17	TRBV7-9	CASSLRTGTGGNSGYTF
13	TRBV30	CAWSVSGRNTIYF
15	TRBV19	CASSTGQVLDQPQHF
16	TRBV5-1	CASSPAPLARADTQYF
16	TRBV11-2	CASGARGASVTDTQYF
15	TRBV18	CASSPGTAVNEKLFF
16	TRBV4-1	CASSPRTGLIEYGYTF
14	TRBV2	CASSEQGARYEQYF
15	TRBV10-1	CASSESGLGTDTQYF
15	TRBV9	CASSVAGQGTDTQYF
14	TRBV5-1	CASDSGNTQETQYF
15	TRBV20-1	CSASIVSSTSYEQYF
13	TRBV20-1	CSASIRTNQPQHF
15	TRBV6-5	CASSPELTGTYEQYF
15	TRBV6-5	CASSYVGTVSYEQYF
15	TRBV6-5	CASKRRQRSNQPQHF
13	TRBV30	CAWSVGEDEKLFF
14	TRBV6-4	CASSSQPNTGELFF
13	TRBV10-2	CASRRQKNTEAFF
15	TRBV2	CASSDGLRPVETQYF
15	TRBV7-8	CASSPGQGLTYGYTF
13	TRBV6-5	CASGLAGMETQYF
14	TRBV20-1	CSASRDRDSYEQYF
17	TRBV3-1/TRBV3-2	CASSPGGLAGSSDEQYF
13	TRBV18	CASSPRPTDTQYF
16	TRBV28	CASTPGGRTTGNTIYF
11	TRBV30	CAWNFFNTQYF
17	TRBV2	CASIASLSRSGANVLTF
21	TRBV29-1	CSVVLRNGTGNHYYSNQPQHF
14	TRBV7-8	CASSLAGRYQPQHF
17	TRBV18	CASSPLGTGLTKNIQYF
15	TRBV2	CASSVGRGNTGELFF
17	TRBV28	CASSPRDRVRVIYGYTF
13	TRBV7-6	CASSLEAGAGAFF
15	TRBV7-2	CASSLAGDRRETQYF
15	TRBV5-1	CASSLLQSGANVLTF
15	TRBV2	CASSERRPGNTEAFF
16	TRBV15	CATGRDRGSTNEKLFF
13	TRBV11-2	CASSFRGSGEQYF
14	TRBV7-2	CASRPYRSNQPQHF
13	TRBV5-1	CASSKGTEETQYF
14	TRBV19	CASTRQPGNTEAFF